The 8 T cell receptor beta chains in this list originate from one sample, sequenced in a study of identical twins. One entry per CDR3 protein, called by TCRdb with MiXCR from the 5' RACE reads. The repertoire has 510,000 or so distinct CDR3 sequences, roughly 15% of them found once; the top ten carry roughly 0.43%. This sample was shared with a second study, whose subject was yellow fever vaccine responses in identical twins.

Sequenced input: CD4+ T cells sorted from blood. These receptors were collected from a woman in her late teens or twenties in good health.

The V call is TRBV7-9, the J call TRBJ1-6, with D unclear. CDR1 and CDR2 (germline): SEHNR, FQNEAQ (reference sequence). Trimming stripped 5 bases from V and 5 bases from J, with 4 bases between. There are 12 residues in the CDR3. This CDR3 is CASSPHNSPLHF. For the CDR3, the DNA is TGTGCCAGCAGCCCCCATAATTCACCCCTCCACTTT.

This clonotype occurred a few times. The rearrangement links TRBV24-1 to TRBJ1-5; D is unresolved. Trimming stripped 6 bases from V and 7 bases from J, with 12 bases between. The CDR3 length is 13 residues. The germline V gene encodes CDR1 KGHDR and CDR2 SFDVKD. The CDR3 region has the DNA TGTGCCACCAGTCAAAGGGCCGAACAGCCCCAGCATTTT. Translated: CATSQRAEQPQHF.

This clonotype was seen a few times. The rearrangement joins TRBV7-7 to TRBJ2-7; perhaps TRBD1 as D (6 bases). This CDR3 spans 14 amino acids. V was clipped by 5 bases and J by 3 bases, with 14 bases between them. The germline gives CDR1 SSHAT, CDR2 FNYEAQ (reference sequence). In DNA form, the CDR3 reads TGTGCCAGCAGCACCGAGGGGGAAAACTACGAGCAGTACTTC. This codes for CASSTEGENYEQYF.

The rearrangement joins TRBV9 to TRBJ2-2, with 10 bases identical to TRBD2. From germline, CDR1 is SGDLS and CDR2 YYNGEE. V was pared by 0 bases and J by 5 bases, with 4 bases of the junction left unmatched. The CDR3 is 16 residues long. CDR3 sequence (DNA): TGTGCCAGCAGCGTAGTCCCTAGCGGGGGAACCGGGGAGCTGTTTTTT. It yields the protein CASSVVPSGGTGELFF.

Ten or more counts support this clonotype. The chain employs TRBV29-1 and TRBJ1-1; D gene ambiguous. CDR3 length: 11 amino acids. V was clipped by 4 bases and J by 0 bases, with 3 bases between them. The germline gives CDR1 SQVTM, CDR2 ANQGSEA. This CDR3 is CSVVVNTEAFF. The CDR3 DNA sequence: TGCAGCGTTGTGGTGAACACTGAAGCTTTCTTT. The complete variable domain, with remaining parts taken from reference TRBV29-1 and TRBJ1-1, reads SAVISQKPSRDICQRGTSLTIQCQVDSQVTMMFWYRQQPGQSLTLIATANQGSEATYESGFVIDKFPISRPNLTFSTLTVSNMSPEDSSIYLCSVVVNTEAFFGQGTRLTVV.

This clonotype was observed at least ten times. This chain joins TRBV7-9 and TRBJ2-1; the match to TRBD2 covers 11 bases. This CDR3 is built from 16 residues. Per germline, CDR1 SEHNR and CDR2 FQNEAQ (reference sequence). V lost 6 bases and J lost 7; bases outside the gene matches: 11. This chain's CDR3 is CASRPPGLADINEQFF. The CDR3 nucleotides read TGTGCCAGCAGACCTCCGGGACTAGCGGACATAAATGAGCAGTTCTTC.

The chain combines TRBV3-1 with TRBJ1-1; D gene unclear. Between the trimmed V and J ends, which lost 0 bases and 4 bases, there was a span of 6 bases. CDR3 length equals 13 residues. CDR1 and CDR2 from the germline V gene are LGHDT and YNNKEL (reference sequence). The CDR3 here is CASSQDLLTEAFF. The CDR3 DNA reads as TGTGCCAGCAGCCAAGATCTTCTCACTGAAGCTTTCTTT.

The chain couples TRBV10-3 to TRBJ2-2; TRBD1 aligns across 11 bases. This CDR3 spans 15 amino acids. The V gene's germline CDR1 is ENHRY and CDR2 SYGVKD. The junction had 5 bases not matched to a gene; V was cut back by 10 bases and J by 1 base. The CDR3 loop is CASGQGAQNTGELFF. The CDR3 DNA follows: TGTGCCAGCGGACAGGGGGCCCAGAACACCGGGGAGCTGTTTTTT.